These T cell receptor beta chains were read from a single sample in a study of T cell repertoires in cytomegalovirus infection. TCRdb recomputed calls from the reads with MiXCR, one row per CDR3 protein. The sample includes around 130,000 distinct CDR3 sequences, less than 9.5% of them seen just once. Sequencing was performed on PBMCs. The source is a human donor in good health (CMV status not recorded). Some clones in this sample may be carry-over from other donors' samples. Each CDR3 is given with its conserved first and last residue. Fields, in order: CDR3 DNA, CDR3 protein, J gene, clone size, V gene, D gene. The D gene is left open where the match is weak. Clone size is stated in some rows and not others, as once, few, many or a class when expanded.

cdr3_nt: TGTGCCAGCAGCTTAGGCTTCCGTCGGACAGGGGGGTCCTACGAGCAGTACTTC
cdr3_aa: CASSLGFRRTGGSYEQYF
j_call: TRBJ2-7
clone_size: many
v_call: TRBV13
d_call: TRBD1

cdr3_nt: TGTGCCAGCAGCTTAGATCGTAGTAACCAAGAGACCCAGTACTTC
cdr3_aa: CASSLDRSNQETQYF
j_call: TRBJ2-5
clone_size: many
v_call: TRBV11-2
d_call: NA

cdr3_nt: TGTGCCAGCAGCTACCAACAGGGGGCAGGTTATGGCTACACCTTC
cdr3_aa: CASSYQQGAGYGYTF
j_call: TRBJ1-2
clone_size: many
v_call: TRBV7-2
d_call: TRBD1

cdr3_nt: TGTGCCAGCAGCTTAGGCGGGTATAATAGCAATCAGCCCCAGCATTTT
cdr3_aa: CASSLGGYNSNQPQHF
j_call: TRBJ1-5
clone_size: many
v_call: TRBV7-2
d_call: NA

cdr3_nt: TGTGCCAGCAGGCCCCCCCAATCTAGCACAGATACGCAGTATTTT
cdr3_aa: CASRPPQSSTDTQYF
j_call: TRBJ2-3
clone_size: many
v_call: TRBV28
d_call: NA

cdr3_nt: TGTGCCAGCAGCTTGAACTTGGGCGAGCAGTACTTC
cdr3_aa: CASSLNLGEQYF
j_call: TRBJ2-7
clone_size: many
v_call: TRBV5-5
d_call: NA

cdr3_nt: TGTGCCAGCAGCTTAGCGACGGGAGGGGAGACCCAGTACTTC
cdr3_aa: CASSLATGGETQYF
j_call: TRBJ2-5
clone_size: many
v_call: TRBV7-9
d_call: TRBD2

cdr3_nt: TGTGCCAGCAGCTCCCGACAGTCCTCCTTTTACACAGATACGCAGTATTTT
cdr3_aa: CASSSRQSSFYTDTQYF
j_call: TRBJ2-3
clone_size: many
v_call: TRBV7-9
d_call: NA

cdr3_nt: TGTGCCAGCAGATTTACAGGGTCTATGAACACTGAAGCTTTCTTT
cdr3_aa: CASRFTGSMNTEAFF
j_call: TRBJ1-1
clone_size: many
v_call: TRBV6-1
d_call: NA

cdr3_nt: TGTGCCAGCAGTGAAGCGCGTAAAGACACCGGGCCCAACACGGATGGGCAGTTCTTC
cdr3_aa: CASSEARKDTGPNTDGQFF
j_call: TRBJ2-1
clone_size: many
v_call: TRBV2
d_call: NA

cdr3_nt: TGTGCCAGCAGTTTATATCTTCGTGGGGGCACAGATACGCAGTATTTT
cdr3_aa: CASSLYLRGGTDTQYF
j_call: TRBJ2-3
clone_size: many
v_call: TRBV27
d_call: NA

cdr3_nt: TGCAGCGTTCGGACCCCAAATCAGCCCCAGCATTTT
cdr3_aa: CSVRTPNQPQHF
j_call: TRBJ1-5
clone_size: few
v_call: TRBV29-1
d_call: NA

cdr3_nt: TGTGCCAGCAGTCCGTTGAGGGACGCCTATCACTACGAGCAGTACTTC
cdr3_aa: CASSPLRDAYHYEQYF
j_call: TRBJ2-7
clone_size: many
v_call: TRBV28
d_call: NA

cdr3_nt: TGTGCCAGCAGCCCACCCCCGTTCTTC
cdr3_aa: CASSPPPFF
j_call: TRBJ2-1
clone_size: NA
v_call: TRBV28
d_call: NA

cdr3_nt: TGTGCCAGCACCCCATTGGGAGATACGCAGTATTTT
cdr3_aa: CASTPLGDTQYF
j_call: TRBJ2-3
clone_size: few
v_call: TRBV2
d_call: NA

cdr3_nt: TGTGCCAGCAGTTTTTTCAGCGGGGGGGCTGTAGATACGCAGTATTTT
cdr3_aa: CASSFFSGGAVDTQYF
j_call: TRBJ2-3
clone_size: many
v_call: TRBV28
d_call: TRBD2

cdr3_nt: TGTGCCAGCAGTTTATTTCAGACGGGAAGCTCCTACAATGAGCAGTTCTTC
cdr3_aa: CASSLFQTGSSYNEQFF
j_call: TRBJ2-1
clone_size: NA
v_call: TRBV27
d_call: NA

cdr3_nt: TGTGCCAGCAGCCAAGATGTTCTTTCTTCGGGGGCCCGGGGAAAGAGCTTC
cdr3_aa: CASSQDVLSSGARGKSF
j_call: TRBJ1-2
clone_size: few
v_call: TRBV14
d_call: NA

cdr3_nt: TGCAGTGCCCGGGACAGGGTATATGATAATTCACCCCTCCACTTT
cdr3_aa: CSARDRVYDNSPLHF
j_call: TRBJ1-6
clone_size: few
v_call: TRBV20-1
d_call: TRBD1

cdr3_nt: TGTGCCAGCAGCTACTCCGGGGCGGCTGAAGCTTTCTTT
cdr3_aa: CASSYSGAAEAFF
j_call: TRBJ1-1
clone_size: many
v_call: TRBV5-4
d_call: NA

cdr3_nt: TGTGCCAGCAGCTGGGACAGGCAAGAGACCCAGTACTTC
cdr3_aa: CASSWDRQETQYF
j_call: TRBJ2-5
clone_size: NA
v_call: TRBV5-6
d_call: TRBD1

cdr3_nt: TGTGCCAGCAGTTTACAACGGAGGGTGCAGTACTTC
cdr3_aa: CASSLQRRVQYF
j_call: TRBJ2-7
clone_size: many
v_call: TRBV28
d_call: NA

cdr3_nt: TGTGCCAGCAGTGTCAACATCCTTTACACCGGGGAGCTGTTTTTT
cdr3_aa: CASSVNILYTGELFF
j_call: TRBJ2-2
clone_size: many
v_call: TRBV2
d_call: NA

cdr3_nt: TGTGCCAGCAGTTTATTGGGGGACGAGCAGTACTTC
cdr3_aa: CASSLLGDEQYF
j_call: TRBJ2-7
clone_size: NA
v_call: TRBV28
d_call: NA

cdr3_nt: TGCAGTGCTATCTCCCAGGGGGGCTCTAGGTCAGATACGCAGTATTTT
cdr3_aa: CSAISQGGSRSDTQYF
j_call: TRBJ2-3
clone_size: NA
v_call: TRBV20-1
d_call: NA